This TCR beta chain was sequenced for a study of preoperative IRX-2 immunotherapy in early breast cancer. As for treatment: preoperative locoregional IRX-2 cytokine immunotherapy. This phase Ib study tested locoregional IRX-2 cytokine immunotherapy given before surgery. Repertoires were generated with immunoSEQ multiplex PCR, while TCRdb's copy carries only in-frame clones and drops some. The sample lists 35,000 to 40,000 clones, roughly 80% occurring once. Trimming took 5 bases from V and 4 from J; bases not matched to a gene: 9. This CDR3 spans 15 amino acids. The germline V gene encodes CDR1 MNHGY and CDR2 SAAAGT.

This chain uses TRBV6-8 with TRBJ2-7; 9 bases fit TRBD1. This sequence originates from a human donor with breast cancer. The specimen comprised lymph node tissue, sampled after IRX-2 immunotherapy. CDR3 sequence (DNA): TGTGCCAGCAGTGGGCGACAGGGGGGGTTATACGAGCAGTACTTC. It codes for CASSGRQGGLYEQYF.